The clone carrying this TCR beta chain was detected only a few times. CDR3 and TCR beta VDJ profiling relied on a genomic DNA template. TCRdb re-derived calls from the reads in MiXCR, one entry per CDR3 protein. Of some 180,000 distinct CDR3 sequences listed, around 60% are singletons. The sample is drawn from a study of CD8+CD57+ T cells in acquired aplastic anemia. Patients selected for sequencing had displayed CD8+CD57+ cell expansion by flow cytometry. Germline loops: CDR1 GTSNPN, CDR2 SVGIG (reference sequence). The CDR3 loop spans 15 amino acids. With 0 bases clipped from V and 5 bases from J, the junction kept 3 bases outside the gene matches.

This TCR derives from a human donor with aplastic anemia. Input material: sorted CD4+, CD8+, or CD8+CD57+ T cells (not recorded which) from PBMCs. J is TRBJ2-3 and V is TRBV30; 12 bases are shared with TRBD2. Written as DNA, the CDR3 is TGTGCCTGGAGTGTACTAGCGGGGGGAGGAGATACGCAGTATTTT. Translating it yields CAWSVLAGGGDTQYF.